This T cell receptor beta chain was recorded in a study of blood T cell repertoires in COVID-19. Looking at the study overall: Acute and convalescent COVID-19 specimens originated in the United States, Italy and Spain.

Germline lookup yields CDR1 SGHRS and CDR2 YFSETQ. The CDR3 is 20 residues long. Germline trimming cut 3 bases from V and 0 bases from J; bases unmatched to any gene: 17. The assay was immunoSEQ multiplex PCR, and TCRdb's table has in-frame clones only and misses some. Of about 170,000 clones listed, roughly 83% are singletons. Everyone who took part was roughly 18 to 89 years old, and they came from 20 to 25 US areas. This clone was found a few times. The TCR was taken from a woman in her forties or fifties who had recovered from COVID-19. The chain couples TRBV5-1 to TRBJ2-1; TRBD2 matches at 8 bases. Source material: PBMCs or T cells enriched from blood (not recorded which). CDR3 amino acids: CASSSRSPAGAPSSYNEQFF. The DNA of the CDR3 is TGCGCCAGCAGCTCCCGCTCACCAGCGGGAGCTCCGAGCTCCTACAATGAGCAGTTCTTC.